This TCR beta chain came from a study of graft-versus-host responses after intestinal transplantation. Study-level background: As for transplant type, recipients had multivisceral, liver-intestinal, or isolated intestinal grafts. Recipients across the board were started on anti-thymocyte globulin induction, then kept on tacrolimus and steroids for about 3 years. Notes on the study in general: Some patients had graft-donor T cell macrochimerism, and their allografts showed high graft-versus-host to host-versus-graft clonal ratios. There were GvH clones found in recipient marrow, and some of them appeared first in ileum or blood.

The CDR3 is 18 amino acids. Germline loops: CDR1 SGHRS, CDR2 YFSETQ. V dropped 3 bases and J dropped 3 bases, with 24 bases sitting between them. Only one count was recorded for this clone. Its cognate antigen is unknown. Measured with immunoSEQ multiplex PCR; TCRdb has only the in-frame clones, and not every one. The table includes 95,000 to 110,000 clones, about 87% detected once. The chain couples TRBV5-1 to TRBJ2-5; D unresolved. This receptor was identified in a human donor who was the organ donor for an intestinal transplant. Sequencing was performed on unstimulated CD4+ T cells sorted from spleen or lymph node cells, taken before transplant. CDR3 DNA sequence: TGCGCCAGCAGCTCCCGAGTTGAGTCAGCAGGAAGCAAAGAGACCCAGTACTTC. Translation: CASSSRVESAGSKETQYF.